This T cell receptor (beta chain) was recovered during a study of T cell repertoires in cytomegalovirus infection. As for the study in general: It can be stated that public TCR beta signatures indicated CMV infection as well as a matching HLA type. Findings and limits, study-wide: Within the response measured ex vivo, HLA-C-restricted CMV-specific TCR beta clonotypes were dominant. Carriage of CMV together with the relevant HLA was identifiable through cumulative public TCR beta family frequency.

This CDR3 is 15 amino acids long. Germline assignment: CDR1 DFQATT and CDR2 SNEGSKA (reference sequence). The trim removed 0 bases at V and 6 bases at J, leaving 7 bases unmatched. From the reads, TCRdb called clonotypes with MiXCR, one entry per CDR3 protein. The sample carries 350,000 to 400,000 distinct CDR3 sequences, about 35% recorded once. Notes on this clonotype: Its specificity is unknown.

The specimen was cultured PBMCs, collected from culture after CMV antigen stimulation. The receptor was derived from a human donor in good health (CMV status not recorded). Some clones in this sample may be carry-over from other donors' samples. This chain links TRBV20-1 with TRBJ2-2; 7 positions match TRBD1. The CDR3 nucleotides read TGCAGTGCTAGAGATCGAGGGACAGCCTCCGGGGAGCTGTTTTTT. It translates to CSARDRGTASGELFF.